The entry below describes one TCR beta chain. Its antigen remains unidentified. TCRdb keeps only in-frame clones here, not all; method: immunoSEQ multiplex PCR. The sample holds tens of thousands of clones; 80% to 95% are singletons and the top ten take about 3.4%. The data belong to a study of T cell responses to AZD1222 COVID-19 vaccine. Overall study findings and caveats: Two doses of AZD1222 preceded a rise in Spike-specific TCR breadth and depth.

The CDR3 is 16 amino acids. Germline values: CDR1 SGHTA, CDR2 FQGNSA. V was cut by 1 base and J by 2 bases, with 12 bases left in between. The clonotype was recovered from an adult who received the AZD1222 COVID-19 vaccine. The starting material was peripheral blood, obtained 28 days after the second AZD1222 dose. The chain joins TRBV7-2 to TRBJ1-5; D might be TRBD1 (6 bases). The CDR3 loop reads CASSLGGGRGNQPQHF. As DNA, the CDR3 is TGTGCCAGCAGCTTAGGGGGGGGGCGCGGCAATCAGCCCCAGCATTTT.